This is a list of T cell receptor beta chains from one sample in a study of T cell responses to AZD1222 COVID-19 vaccine. Clones were sequenced by immunoSEQ multiplex PCR, and TCRdb holds only the in-frame ones, with some missing. The sample yields around 50,000 clones, around 86% seen once. Source: peripheral blood, taken 28 days after the second AZD1222 dose. The receptors come from an adult who received the AZD1222 COVID-19 vaccine. The CDR3 runs from the conserved cysteine through the conserved F or W. A D gene is named only where the DNA matches it firmly. Not every row has a clone size; where given, it reads once, few, many or a size class.

TRBV5-8	few	-	TRBJ1-5	CASSQTEFNQPQHF	TGTGCCAGCAGCCAAACAGAGTTCAATCAGCCCCAGCATTTT
TRBV28	-	TRBD2	TRBJ2-1	CASSPGTSANHLYNEQFF	TGTGCCAGCAGCCCCGGGACTAGCGCCAATCATCTTTACAATGAGCAGTTCTTC
TRBV11-2	-	-	TRBJ2-5	CASSQHPFRETQYF	TGTGCCAGCAGTCAACACCCCTTCCGGGAGACCCAGTACTTC
TRBV4-3	-	TRBD1	TRBJ1-2	CASSQDRGRPYGYTF	TGCGCCAGCAGCCAAGACAGGGGGCGGCCGTATGGCTACACCTTC
TRBV12-5	-	TRBD1	TRBJ1-4	CASGSGGNEKLFF	TGTGCTAGTGGGTCAGGGGGGAATGAAAAACTGTTTTTT
TRBV5-1	once	TRBD1	TRBJ2-7	CASSLLRDREVYEQYF	TGCGCCAGCAGCTTGTTGCGGGACAGGGAGGTGTACGAGCAGTACTTC
TRBV11-1	-	TRBD1	TRBJ1-6	CASSDRASPLHF	TGTGCCAGCAGCGACAGGGCCTCACCCCTCCACTTT
TRBV27	-	-	TRBJ2-1	CASSFYYESSYNEQFF	TGTGCCAGCAGTTTTTATTATGAGAGCTCCTACAATGAGCAGTTCTTC
TRBV4-1	few	-	TRBJ2-2	CASSQGWPNTGELFF	TGCGCCAGCAGCCAAGGGTGGCCGAACACCGGGGAGCTGTTTTTT
TRBV7-2	-	-	TRBJ2-7	CASSPPASAAYEQYF	TGTGCCAGCAGCCCACCGGCTAGCGCAGCCTACGAGCAGTACTTC
TRBV19	-	TRBD1	TRBJ2-1	CASSIYAGTGSYNEQFF	TGTGCCAGTAGTATTTATGCCGGGACAGGGTCATACAATGAGCAGTTCTTC
TRBV12-3/TRBV12-4	-	-	TRBJ2-7	CASSFSRDEQYF	TGTGCCAGCAGTTTTTCCCGCGACGAGCAGTACTTC
TRBV7-8	-	-	TRBJ2-7	CASSLLLGPDSSYEQYF	TGTGCCAGCAGTCTTCTCCTGGGCCCAGATAGCTCCTACGAGCAGTACTTC
TRBV5-1	-	-	TRBJ2-5	CASSLESGRTQYF	TGCGCCAGCAGCTTGGAATCGGGGCGGACCCAGTACTTC
TRBV6-5	-	TRBD1	TRBJ2-7	CASTPHGTGDGEQYF	TGTGCCAGCACCCCCCACGGGACAGGGGACGGCGAGCAGTACTTC
TRBV27	-	-	TRBJ1-2	CASSLSDRYGYTF	TGTGCCAGCAGTTTATCGGACAGATATGGCTACACCTTC
TRBV9	-	TRBD1	TRBJ2-7	CASSVGTGNYEQYF	TGTGCCAGCAGCGTGGGGACAGGGAACTACGAGCAGTACTTC
TRBV6-5	-	-	TRBJ2-2	CASSYPAGDSGELFF	TGTGCCAGCAGTTACCCGGCTGGCGATTCCGGGGAGCTGTTTTTT
TRBV6-5	-	-	TRBJ2-7	CASSRRDQTYEQYF	TGTGCCAGCAGTCGCCGGGACCAGACCTACGAGCAGTACTTC
TRBV4-1	-	-	TRBJ2-7	CASSQLALFEQYF	TGCGCCAGCAGCCAACTAGCGTTATTCGAGCAGTACTTC
TRBV21-1	-	-	TRBJ2-2	CASSSGIGQANTGELFF	TGTGCCAGCAGTTCCGGAATTGGACAGGCGAACACCGGGGAGCTGTTTTTT
TRBV19	-	TRBD1	TRBJ1-4	CASSIRGQEEKLFF	TGTGCCAGTAGTATCAGGGGGCAGGAAGAAAAACTGTTTTTT
TRBV3-1/TRBV3-2	-	TRBD2	TRBJ2-5	CASSKWSSGRTGQETQYF	TGTGCCAGCAGCAAGTGGTCTAGCGGACGTACGGGCCAAGAGACCCAGTACTTC
TRBV28	-	TRBD1	TRBJ1-5	CASTHGTGYQPQHF	TGTGCCAGCACACACGGGACAGGGTATCAGCCCCAGCATTTT
TRBV25-1	-	TRBD1	TRBJ2-7	CASSEGTGPHEQYF	TGTGCCAGCAGTGAAGGGACAGGTCCCCACGAGCAGTACTTC
TRBV18	-	-	TRBJ1-4	CASSPSRGDEKLFF	TGTGCCAGCTCCCCGAGTCGAGGGGATGAAAAACTGTTTTTT
TRBV7-9	-	-	TRBJ2-3	CASSRTYSTDTQYF	TGTGCCAGCAGCCGGACCTATAGCACAGATACGCAGTATTTT
TRBV5-1	once	-	TRBJ1-1	CASSTVNTEAFF	TGCGCCAGCAGCACCGTAAACACTGAAGCTTTCTTT
TRBV29-1	-	-	TRBJ2-3	CSVDSGSTDTQYF	TGCAGCGTTGATTCCGGGAGCACAGATACGCAGTATTTT
TRBV5-6	-	-	TRBJ1-4	CASSLAMEGPNEKLFF	TGTGCCAGCAGCTTGGCCATGGAGGGCCCTAATGAAAAACTGTTTTTT
TRBV2	once	TRBD2	TRBJ2-7	CASSELAGFSEQYF	TGTGCCAGCAGTGAACTAGCGGGATTCAGCGAGCAGTACTTC
TRBV5-1	-	TRBD1	TRBJ2-3	CASSPRTGGGDTQYF	TGCGCCAGCAGCCCCCGGACAGGGGGCGGAGATACGCAGTATTTT
TRBV10-3	-	-	TRBJ2-1	CATLTESEQFF	TGTGCCACACTAACGGAATCCGAGCAGTTCTTC
TRBV5-4	-	TRBD2	TRBJ2-2	CATHAGLAGGSGELFF	TGTGCCACACACGCGGGACTAGCGGGAGGTAGCGGGGAGCTGTTTTTT
TRBV19	-	-	TRBJ1-1	CASSIMGGAGTEAFF	TGTGCCAGTAGTATCATGGGGGGAGCGGGCACTGAAGCTTTCTTT
TRBV24-1	-	TRBD2	TRBJ2-3	CATSDGGRVLAGAGADTQYF	TGTGCCACCAGTGATGGGGGTAGGGTCCTAGCGGGAGCGGGGGCAGATACGCAGTATTTT
TRBV7-2	-	-	TRBJ1-2	CASRRDANYGYTF	TGTGCCAGCAGGCGAGATGCTAACTATGGCTACACCTTC
TRBV5-6	once	-	TRBJ2-5	CASSYGGTPYQETQYF	TGTGCCAGCAGCTATGGCGGGACTCCGTACCAAGAGACCCAGTACTTC
TRBV14	-	TRBD1	TRBJ2-7	CASSQPGTGTYEQYF	TGTGCCAGCAGCCAACCCGGGACAGGGACCTACGAGCAGTACTTC
TRBV9	-	-	TRBJ2-1	CASSVAQGAGTYNEQFF	TGTGCCAGCAGCGTAGCTCAAGGGGCAGGAACCTACAATGAGCAGTTCTTC
TRBV30	once	-	TRBJ2-6	CAWSTGANVLTF	TGTGCCTGGAGTACCGGGGCCAACGTCCTGACTTTC
TRBV6-5	-	-	TRBJ2-5	CASSSPKMPTGETQYF	TGTGCCAGCAGTTCTCCAAAGATGCCGACGGGAGAGACCCAGTACTTC
TRBV5-1	-	TRBD1	TRBJ1-1	CASSPTPGGTEAFF	TGCGCCAGCAGCCCCACCCCAGGGGGCACTGAAGCTTTCTTT